The rows below give T cell receptor beta chains drawn from one sample of a study of blood T cell repertoires in COVID-19. Here immunoSEQ multiplex PCR was the method, and the copy in TCRdb shows in-frame clones only, minus some. Of about 220,000 clones listed, roughly 84% are singletons. The sequencing input was peripheral blood. Receptors were obtained from a woman aged 80 or over with acute or convalescent COVID-19. Both conserved end residues are part of each CDR3. D genes are given only for firm matches. Not every row has a clone size; where given, it reads once, few, many or a size class.

abundance	d_gene	j_gene	v_gene	CDR3aa	CDR3nt
NA	NA	TRBJ1-5	TRBV7-9	CASSIDRDQPQHF	TGTGCCAGCAGCATAGACAGAGATCAGCCCCAGCATTTT
NA	TRBD2	TRBJ2-2	TRBV24-1	CATSDPGTSGGRVGELFF	TGTGCCACCAGTGACCCCGGGACTAGCGGGGGGCGGGTCGGGGAGCTGTTTTTT
NA	TRBD1	TRBJ1-1	TRBV18	CASSSTGGADTEAFF	TGTGCCAGCTCATCGACAGGGGGCGCGGACACTGAAGCTTTCTTT
NA	NA	TRBJ1-5	TRBV6-5	CASSPLGQPQHF	TGTGCCAGCAGTCCCCTCGGGCAGCCCCAGCATTTT
once	NA	TRBJ1-1	TRBV12-3/TRBV12-4	CASSFNQGRAFF	TGTGCCAGCAGTTTTAATCAGGGTAGGGCTTTCTTT
NA	NA	TRBJ1-1	TRBV6-6	CASSYAASGYTEAFF	TGTGCCAGCAGTTACGCGGCCAGTGGGTACACTGAAGCTTTCTTT
once	NA	TRBJ2-3	TRBV7-3	CASSSTRGADTQYF	TGTGCCAGCAGCTCGACTCGAGGAGCAGATACGCAGTATTTT
few	TRBD1	TRBJ1-3	TRBV2	CASRTGRTGNTIYF	TGTGCCAGCAGGACAGGGCGGACTGGAAACACCATATATTTT
NA	NA	TRBJ2-5	TRBV28	CASSPPTRETQYF	TGTGCCAGCAGCCCCCCAACGAGGGAGACCCAGTACTTC
NA	TRBD1	TRBJ1-4	TRBV30	CAWSVGQGGSNEKLFF	TGTGCCTGGAGTGTCGGACAGGGTGGTTCTAATGAAAAACTGTTTTTT
NA	TRBD2	TRBJ2-3	TRBV27	CASSLSWRAGGRDTQYF	TGTGCCAGCAGTTTATCGTGGAGAGCGGGGGGGCGGGATACGCAGTATTTT
NA	TRBD2	TRBJ2-7	TRBV7-2	CASSSLAGPYEQYF	TGTGCCAGCAGCTCCTTAGCGGGTCCGTACGAGCAGTACTTC
NA	NA	TRBJ1-3	TRBV29-1	CSVEILAGNTIYF	TGCAGCGTTGAAATACTAGCTGGAAACACCATATATTTT
once	TRBD2	TRBJ2-1	TRBV7-2	CASSSLAGGPNEQFF	TGTGCCAGCAGCTCCTTAGCGGGGGGCCCCAATGAGCAGTTCTTC
few	TRBD1	TRBJ2-5	TRBV7-7	CASSPTGTAGKTQYF	TGTGCTAGCAGCCCGACAGGGACAGCCGGCAAGACCCAGTACTTC
NA	TRBD1	TRBJ2-3	TRBV12-5	CASGLGTGATDTQYF	TGTGCTAGTGGTTTGGGGACAGGGGCGACAGATACGCAGTATTTT
NA	TRBD1	TRBJ1-6	TRBV2	CASSGDRGLNSPLHF	TGTGCCAGCAGTGGTGACAGGGGGCTTAACTCACCCCTCCACTTT
NA	TRBD2	TRBJ2-7	TRBV6-5	CASRQRSGGGDEQYF	TGTGCCAGCAGACAACGTAGCGGGGGGGGAGACGAGCAGTACTTC
once	NA	TRBJ1-6	TRBV12-5	CASGFSSPLHF	TGTGCTAGTGGTTTCAGTTCACCCCTCCACTTT
NA	TRBD1	TRBJ1-2	TRBV5-8	CASSLNLPGGAYYGYTF	TGTGCCAGCAGCTTGAATCTACCAGGGGGCGCCTACTATGGCTACACCTTC
NA	NA	TRBJ2-5	TRBV3-1/TRBV3-2	CASSQDGIGGTQYF	TGTGCCAGCAGCCAAGACGGTATAGGGGGGACCCAGTACTTC
NA	TRBD2	TRBJ2-3	TRBV9	CASSGPGAGGTDTQYF	TGTGCCAGCAGCGGACCGGGAGCGGGAGGCACAGATACGCAGTATTTT
once	TRBD1	TRBJ1-6	TRBV5-4	CASSQTGDTDSPLHF	TGTGCCAGCAGCCAGACAGGGGATACTGATTCACCCCTCCACTTT
NA	TRBD2	TRBJ2-5	TRBV5-1	CASSLGPSGGQETQYF	TGCGCCAGCAGCTTGGGTCCTAGCGGGGGGCAAGAGACCCAGTACTTC
NA	NA	TRBJ1-1	TRBV4-1	CASSQDGRRTTEAFF	TGCGCCAGCAGCCAAGACGGGAGGCGGACCACTGAAGCTTTCTTT
NA	NA	TRBJ1-2	TRBV12-3/TRBV12-4	CASTDTRVSGYTF	TGTGCCAGCACCGACACACGAGTGAGCGGCTACACCTTC
once	NA	TRBJ1-2	TRBV12-3/TRBV12-4	CASSPAGESYTF	TGTGCCAGCAGTCCTGCGGGGGAAAGCTACACCTTC
once	TRBD1	TRBJ1-1	TRBV11-1	CASSLVTGLTEAFF	TGTGCCAGCAGCTTAGTGACAGGGCTGACTGAAGCTTTCTTT
NA	TRBD1	TRBJ2-5	TRBV27	CASSASWDRGSTQYF	TGTGCCAGCAGTGCGTCCTGGGACAGGGGCAGCACCCAGTACTTC
NA	NA	TRBJ1-5	TRBV19	CASSIFYGNQPQHF	TGTGCCAGTAGTATATTTTACGGGAATCAGCCCCAGCATTTT
once	TRBD2	TRBJ2-5	TRBV11-3	CASSLWVAGEETQYF	TGTGCCAGCAGCTTATGGGTAGCGGGGGAAGAGACCCAGTACTTC
NA	NA	TRBJ2-7	TRBV11-2	CASTTGPYEQYF	TGTGCCAGCACCACAGGACCTTACGAGCAGTACTTC
NA	NA	TRBJ1-5	TRBV3-1/TRBV3-2	CASSSGADNQPQHF	TGTGCCAGCAGCTCAGGGGCCGACAATCAGCCCCAGCATTTT